This T cell receptor (beta chain) was found in a study of OX40 agonist ivuxolimab in advanced cancers. Background on the whole study: Ivuxolimab was a fully human IgG2 agonistic monoclonal antibody targeting the costimulatory receptor OX40 (CD134). Peripheral TCRbeta sequencing was intended to test whether TCR sequence diversity was altered and clonal T-cell expansion was caused by ivuxolimab. Three dose-escalation patients achieved partial responses, one with hepatocellular carcinoma and two with cutaneous melanoma. In the dose-escalation cohort, 82.7% of patients were male, and the mean age was roughly 60 years, with a range of about 23 to 90. Prior anti-PD-1, anti-PD-L1 or anti-CTLA-4 therapy was permitted, and approximately 39% of dose-escalation patients had received checkpoint inhibitors. The paper covers the monotherapy dose-escalation part of the phase I ivuxolimab trial, which included N of about 51 patients. Intravenous ivuxolimab was administered to patients every 2 weeks at six dose levels: 0.01, 0.1, 0.3, 1.5, 3 and 10 mg/kg. Among the roughly 50 dose-escalation patients, about 20 had hepatocellular carcinoma, 15 or so melanoma, 9 renal cell carcinoma and 9 head and neck cancer. What the research found in general, with its limitations: After ivuxolimab, expanded clones were on average more numerous among CD8+ T cells than among CD4+ T cells. Low levels of normalized T-cell clonal expansion were also shown by some nonresponding patients. At doses of 0.1 to 3.0 mg/kg, clonal expansion of both CD4+ and CD8+ blood T cells was observed from baseline to week 6. Antigen specificity was not determined for the clonally expanded peripheral T cells. In partial responders in the 0.1-3.0 mg/kg groups, normalized peripheral clonal expansion was found to be among the lowest, especially among CD8+ T cells.

To sequence the TCRbeta CDR3 region, genomic DNA was isolated from the sorted cells. TCRbeta CDR3 regions were sequenced using the immunoSEQ Assay. Held by TCRdb, this immuneACCESS table contains in-frame sequences only and omits some clones. Under half of the omission traces to an unresolved V gene where checked; the cause of the rest is unknown. The table for this sample lists about 61,000 clones; less than 90% of them were counted only once. Less than 4% of the sample is taken by the ten largest. Measured from the cysteine to the phenylalanine, the CDR3 is 15 residues long. Just the 45-base CDR3 DNA is kept, in frame starting at base 1. The germline V end is reduced by 8 bases and the J end by 3 bases; junction bases left unmatched: 9. CDR1 is given as LNHDA and CDR2 as SQIVND, both from the germline V gene (reference sequence). With regard to this clone: Its antigen remains unidentified. Per-nucleotide qualities are absent, and no much larger clonotype sits a single base away.

Patients with autoimmune disease history or receiving systemic immunosuppression were excluded from the trial. Peripheral blood for TCR sequencing was collected from all dose cohorts at baseline, on cycle 4 day 1, and on cycle 7 day 1. The samples were taken from a phase I, first-in-human, multicenter, open-label dose-escalation trial of ivuxolimab. The trial enrolled adults with locally advanced or metastatic head and neck squamous cell, hepatocellular, melanoma or renal cell carcinoma. Before TCR sequencing, CD4+ T cells and CD8+ T cells from peripheral blood were sorted into separate populations.

This clonotype originated in an adult with an advanced solid tumor such as melanoma, head and neck, liver or kidney cancer. Material: CD4+ or CD8+ T cells sorted from blood, obtained in a trial of the OX40 agonist ivuxolimab. The chain is encoded by TRBV19 joined to TRBJ2-2; 7 junctional bases match TRBD1. In nucleotides, the sequence is TGTGCCAGTGGTCAAGGGGGCGCCTACACCGGGGAGCTGTTTTTT. Its product reads: CASGQGGAYTGELFF. The CDR3 plus the reference TRBV19 and TRBJ2-2 genes for the other parts give the full variable domain: DGGITQSPKYLFRKEGQNVTLSCEQNLNHDAMYWYRQDPGQGLRLIYYSQIVNDFQKGDIAEGYSVSREKKESFPLTVTSAQKNPTAFYLCASGQGGAYTGELFFGEGSRLTVL.